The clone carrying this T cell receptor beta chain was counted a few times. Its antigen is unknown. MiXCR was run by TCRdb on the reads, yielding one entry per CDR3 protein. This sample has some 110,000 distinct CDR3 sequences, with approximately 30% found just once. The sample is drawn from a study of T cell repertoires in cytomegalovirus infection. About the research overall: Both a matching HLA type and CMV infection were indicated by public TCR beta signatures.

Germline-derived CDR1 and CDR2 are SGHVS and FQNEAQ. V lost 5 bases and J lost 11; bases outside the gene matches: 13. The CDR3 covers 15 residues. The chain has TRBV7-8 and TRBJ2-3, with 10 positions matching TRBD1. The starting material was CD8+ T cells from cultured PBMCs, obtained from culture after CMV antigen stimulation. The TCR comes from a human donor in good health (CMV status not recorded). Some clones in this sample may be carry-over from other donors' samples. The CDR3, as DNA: TGTGCCAGCAGCCCAGACGGAGCCGGGACAGGGGTGCAGTATTTT. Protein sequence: CASSPDGAGTGVQYF. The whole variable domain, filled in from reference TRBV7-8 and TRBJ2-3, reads GAGVSQSPRYKVAKRGQDVALRCDPISGHVSLFWYQQALGQGPEFLTYFQNEAQLDKSGLPSDRFFAERPEGSVSTLKIQRTQQEDSAVYLCASSPDGAGTGVQYFGPGTRLTVL.